The source of this TCR beta chain is a study of graft-versus-host responses after intestinal transplantation. Study-level findings and limits: Detection of GvH clones occurred in recipient marrow, and some had their first appearance in ileum or blood.

The ends were cut back, 5 bases at V and 8 bases at J, with 21 bases in the middle. CDR3 size: 15 residues. CDR1 is MNHEY and CDR2 is SMNVEV in the germline V gene (reference sequence). A remark on this clone: The antigen remains unidentified.

Sequencing used immunoSEQ multiplex PCR; TCRdb keeps in-frame clones, though not all of them. The top ten clones hold 1.3% of a sample with about 71,000 clones, roughly 91% of them seen once. The rearrangement links TRBV27 to TRBJ1-2, with D maybe TRBD1 (6 bases). This TCR derives from a human donor who received an intestinal transplant. Here the sequenced sample was unstimulated CD8+ T cells sorted from spleen or lymph node cells, taken before intestinal transplant. The CDR3, as DNA: TGTGCCAGCAGTCCCATCCTACCGGCAGGGGAGGGCTACACCTTC. Its protein product is CASSPILPAGEGYTF.